This is a list of T cell receptor beta chains from one sample in a study of breast tumors, draining lymph nodes, adjacent tissues. TCRdb independently ran MiXCR on the multiplex PCR reads; one entry per CDR3 protein. The sample carries 200,000 to 300,000 distinct CDR3 sequences, roughly 31% recorded once. The sequenced sample was axillary lymph node tissue. The receptors shown here come from a female donor with breast cancer. Some clones in this sample may be carry-over from other donors' samples. Each CDR3 is given with its conserved first and last residue. Fields, in order: J gene, CDR3 length, D gene, V gene, clone size, CDR3 protein, CDR3 DNA. A D gene is named only where the DNA matches it firmly. A row's size may be missing; if present it is once, few, many or a size class.

>TRBJ2-3|16|TRBD2|TRBV6-5|many
CASSYRAGGISDTQYF
TGTGCCAGCAGTTACAGGGCGGGAGGGATCTCAGATACGCAGTATTTT
>TRBJ1-3|14|-|TRBV3-1|many
CASSQGGTGNTIYF
TGTGCCAGCAGCCAAGGGGGGACTGGAAACACCATATATTTT
>TRBJ1-5|16|-|TRBV28|-
CASSPSHGVGNQPQHF
TGTGCCAGCAGCCCAAGTCACGGAGTTGGCAATCAGCCCCAGCATTTT
>TRBJ2-5|16|TRBD2|TRBV28|few
CASSFGGGKAGETQYF
TGTGCCAGCAGTTTTGGGGGGGGAAAGGCGGGAGAGACCCAGTACTTC
>TRBJ2-5|12|-|TRBV29-1|many
CSVEDQAATQYF
TGCAGCGTTGAAGATCAGGCGGCCACCCAGTACTTC
>TRBJ2-1|16|TRBD2|TRBV7-9|many
CASSFSGSRSYNEQFF
TGTGCCAGCAGCTTTAGCGGGAGTAGGTCCTACAATGAGCAGTTCTTC
>TRBJ2-3|15|TRBD2|TRBV5-8|many
CASSVAASGRRSQYF
TGTGCCAGCAGCGTTGCGGCTAGCGGGAGGAGATCGCAGTATTTT
>TRBJ1-6|17|-|TRBV12-3/TRBV12-4|many
CASSLANLGTATSPLHF
TGTGCCAGCAGTTTAGCGAATTTGGGGACTGCAACTTCACCCCTCCACTTT
>TRBJ2-7|13|-|TRBV5-1|many
CASREAESYEQYF
TGCGCCAGCAGGGAGGCGGAATCCTACGAGCAGTACTTC
>TRBJ1-1|11|-|TRBV2|-
CASSEVGEAFF
TGTGCCAGCAGTGAAGTTGGGGAAGCTTTCTTT
>TRBJ1-2|12|-|TRBV3-1|many
CASSQGKGGYTF
TGTGCCAGCAGCCAAGGGAAGGGCGGCTACACCTTC
>TRBJ2-1|16|TRBD2|TRBV24-1|many
CATSDPGLAGQNEQFF
TGTGCCACCAGTGATCCGGGACTAGCGGGGCAGAATGAGCAGTTCTTC
>TRBJ2-5|14|-|TRBV6-1|many
CASEGPTDQETQYF
TGTGCCAGCGAGGGACCGACCGACCAAGAGACCCAGTACTTC
>TRBJ2-3|18|-|TRBV4-2|-
CASSQDGGMGRRTDTQYF
TGTGCCAGCAGCCAAGACGGTGGGATGGGGCGGCGCACAGATACGCAGTATTTT
>TRBJ2-5|15|TRBD1|TRBV11-3|once
CASSRATGVQETQYF
TGTGCCAGCTCCCGGGCAACAGGGGTCCAAGAGACCCAGTACTTC
>TRBJ2-1|14|-|TRBV10-2|-
CASRASGDGNEQFF
TGCGCCAGCAGGGCTTCGGGGGATGGGAATGAGCAGTTCTTC
>TRBJ1-5|14|-|TRBV19|many
CASSIAQGNQPQHF
TGTGCCAGTAGTATTGCGCAGGGTAACCAGCCCCAGCATTTT
>TRBJ2-4|15|-|TRBV5-1|-
CASSSAGSAKNIQYF
TGCGCCAGCAGCTCCGCAGGGTCTGCCAAAAACATTCAGTACTTC
>TRBJ2-3|17|-|TRBV7-8|many
CASSLFTAGRGTDTQYF
TGTGCCAGCAGCTTATTCACCGCGGGACGGGGTACAGATACGCAGTATTTT
>TRBJ1-2|11|TRBD1|TRBV10-1|few
CATGTGHGYTF
TGCGCCACCGGGACAGGGCATGGCTACACCTTC
>TRBJ2-3|16|TRBD1|TRBV5-6|few
CASSRTGTGSTDTQYF
TGTGCCAGCAGCAGAACCGGGACAGGGAGCACAGATACGCAGTATTTT
>TRBJ2-3|14|TRBD2|TRBV29-1|many
CSVSGAGLTDTQYF
TGCAGCGTCAGCGGAGCGGGACTCACAGATACGCAGTATTTT